This T cell receptor beta chain was recovered during a study of patients and donors after allogeneic stem cell transplantation. The germline CDR1 and CDR2 sequences are DFQATT and SNEGSKA (reference sequence). This CDR3 has 13 residues. The junction had 3 bases not matched to a gene; V was cut back by 5 bases and J by 2 bases. Using its own MiXCR run on the RT-PCR reads, TCRdb lists one record per CDR3 protein. In the table there are a few hundred thousand distinct CDR3 sequences, roughly 38% of which are singletons. The V call is TRBV20-1, the J call TRBJ1-3; TRBD1 matches 7 bases. The sample was blood, either unsorted or a sorted T cell fraction (not recorded which). The sequence was obtained from a human donor who was either an allogeneic HSCT recipient or a stem cell or donor lymphocyte infusion donor (not recorded which). It is not recorded whose cells these are; they may come from a transplant donor. The CDR3 reads CSASTGAGNTIYF. CDR3 DNA sequence: TGCAGTGCTTCTACAGGGGCTGGAAACACCATATATTTT.